The present TCR beta chain was sequenced within a study of T cells in Graves' hyperthyroidism and ophthalmopathy (dated by TCRdb to the late 2010s). For the study in its entirety: Peripheral blood samples were taken at initial diagnosis, before any treatment was given. In addition, the study compared T-cell repertoires in thyroid tissue and in blood from about 6 Graves' hyperthyroidism patients. TCR V-J signatures able to tell the groups apart were searched for in a discovery cohort of 90 to 100 patients, of whom roughly 42 had Graves' ophthalmopathy and 55 to 65 had stable Graves' hyperthyroidism. For training and testing, the approximately 92 patients in the discovery cohort were randomly divided in a 7:3 ratio. After blood sampling, hyperthyroidism patients were treated with methimazole at a starting dose of 30 mg daily, and ophthalmopathy patients were treated with high-dose intravenous methylprednisolone. The paper describes TCR Vbeta CDR3 sequencing of about 140 peripheral blood samples, made up of around 41 ophthalmopathy patients, more than 70 hyperthyroidism patients and 17 progressor patients. Prospective prediction of ophthalmopathy was tested in an independent validation cohort consisting of 18 hyperthyroidism patients and approximately 16 patients who later progressed to ophthalmopathy.

Stable Graves' hyperthyroidism was defined as the absence of progression to ophthalmopathy over 18 months of follow-up. Hyperthyroidism patients were newly diagnosed, with disease duration under 2 months, and aged 18 to 65 years. Patients with uncontrolled infections, other autoimmune diseases, pregnancy or lactation were excluded. Diagnoses relied on clinical symptoms, serum thyroxine and TRAb, thyroid ultrasound and orbital computed tomography. PBMCs were isolated from roughly 10 ml of fresh peripheral blood by Ficoll-Paque density gradient centrifugation. Total RNA was extracted with Trizol reagent, and quality was checked on an Agilent 2100 Bioanalyzer. Beyond this particular receptor, the publication reports: Most expanded thyroid clonotypes (frequency above 0.001) were also detected in blood, suggesting blood repertoires may reflect thyroid immune responses. No statistical method was used to set the sample size in advance, and investigators knew the group allocation. In validation, progression to ophthalmopathy was predicted by the model with 70.59% sensitivity and just over 72% specificity, a median of roughly six months before onset. Ophthalmopathy was separated from stable hyperthyroidism by a 13 V-J signature model, with around 90% sensitivity and 81% to 83% specificity obtained in cross-validation and 80%/75% obtained in testing.

Amplification of TCR beta CDR3 regions was carried out from RNA transcripts. For the first round of RT-PCR on the TCR CDR3, the HTBI primer set was used together with the Qiagen OneStep RT-PCR kit. The libraries were constructed in a second round of multiplex PCR and then size-selected and purified. Paired-end sequencing of the libraries was performed with 100 bp reads on an Illumina HiSeq2000. Per the source publication's procedure: SOAPnuke was used to process the raw data, throwing out any read that contained adapters or uncalled bases, had a mean Phred below 15, or lacked an exact constant-primer or identifier match. COPE v1.2.5 was used to merge the high-quality paired reads, and each unique nucleotide sequence was defined as a clonotype. Clonotypes were aligned to IMGT TRBV, TRBD and TRBJ reference segments using MiTCR v1.1. Analysis was restricted to V-J combinations with a frequency above 0.0001, which covered about 99% of repertoires. A TCS score was defined as the ratio between F50 (clonal expansion) and ExV (chaos), using BLOSUM62-based TCRdist between CDR3 peptides within each V-J. Welch's t-statistics and random forest reduced 450 to 600 V-J features to 10 to 15, which were used in a naive Bayes classifier (R e1071). Through fastp at Q25 and MiXCR, TCRdb rebuilt clones from the public reads, retaining in-frame beta chains. For every CDR3 protein sequence, its rows merge into one entry that carries the most common genes and DNA. The V and J calls come from TCRdb's annotation, not from the publication. Counted in this sample were about 290,000 distinct CDR3 sequences; about an eighth of them appeared once. The ten top clones hold approximately 7.9% of the sample.

From the cysteine up to the phenylalanine, the CDR3 has a length of 15 residues. The only DNA kept is the CDR3, 45 bases in frame from the first base. V loses 6 bases at its end and J loses 7 bases; junction bases beyond the gene matches: 7. The CDR1 and CDR2 encoded by the germline V gene are SNHLY and FYNNEI. Comments on this clonotype: Its antigen has not been determined. Nothing much larger sits one base from this clone, and base qualities are not available.

The sample comprised blood. The sequence is built from TRBV2 and TRBJ2-1; 12 bases in the junction line up with TRBD2. This clonotype originated in a woman between 35 and 50 years old with Graves' hyperthyroidism. The nucleotide sequence reads TGTGCCAGCAGACCCGGGACTAGCGGGCCGAATGAGCAGTTCTTC. This translates into CASRPGTSGPNEQFF.